The following is a T cell receptor (beta chain) sequence with its context. Its cognate antigen is unknown. This sample is part of a study of cytomegalovirus exposure and HLA in healthy donors. Sampled while nominally healthy, donors likely had unrecorded immune exposures. The V gene's germline CDR1 is KGHSH and CDR2 LQKENI. Between the trimmed V and J ends, which lost 3 bases and 3 bases, there was a span of 9 bases. The CDR3 length is 13 residues. Study results and caveats: In vitro checks showed that three CMV-associated chains really do target CMV antigens. Some TCR beta chains (approximately 180 of them) were listed as cytomegalovirus-associated. Relative to equally common others, HLA-associated TCR beta chains showed greater clonal expansion in a later analysis.

The PCR used 60 Vbeta and 13 Jbeta primers. Produced via immunoSEQ multiplex PCR; TCRdb's table is partial and in-frame only. The top ten hold about an eighth of the sample, which has around 84,000 clones, less than 85% seen once. The sample consisted of PBMCs. J is TRBJ2-7 and V is TRBV18, with no clear D. This clonotype was sampled from a human donor in good health. The CDR3 DNA follows: TGTGCCAGCTCACCCGCCGCGGACTACGAGCAGTACTTC. Translating it yields CASSPAADYEQYF.